Listed here are 21 T cell receptor beta chains from one sample, sequenced in a study of blood T cell repertoires in COVID-19. The protocol was immunoSEQ multiplex PCR, while the TCRdb copy is restricted to in-frame clones and leaves out a portion. The sample shows about 160,000 clones, 80% to 90% of them seen only once. Sequencing was performed on peripheral blood. The receptors derive from a woman in her 70s with acute or convalescent COVID-19.

This clone was seen only a few times. The chain recombines TRBV7-2 with TRBJ2-1; D gene uncertain. The V gene's germline CDR1 is SGHTA and CDR2 FQGNSA. V was clipped by 3 bases and J by 1 base, with 10 bases between them. The CDR3 consists of 15 residues. CDR3 loop: CASSLAQFSYNEQFF. CDR3 coding DNA: TGTGCCAGCAGCTTGGCCCAATTTTCCTACAATGAGCAGTTCTTC.

The chain links TRBV9 to TRBJ1-5, with D maybe TRBD1 (6 bases). The CDR3 loop spans 15 amino acids. In germline, CDR1 is SGDLS, CDR2 YYNGEE. Trimming removed 0 bases from V and 2 bases from J, with 9 bases in between. The CDR3 DNA follows: TGTGCCAGCAGCGTAGGGGACACTCGCAATCAGCCCCAGCATTTT. As protein: CASSVGDTRNQPQHF.

The chain couples TRBV3-1 (or the pseudogene TRBV3-2) to TRBJ1-3; a possible D gene is TRBD1 (5 bases). The CDR3 loop spans 13 amino acids. The ends were cut back, 5 bases at V and 3 bases at J, with 8 bases in the middle. Germline V CDR1 and CDR2: LGHDT, YNNKEL (reference sequence). The CDR3 reads CASSGHSGNTIYF. In DNA form, the CDR3 reads TGTGCCAGCAGCGGACACAGTGGAAACACCATATATTTT.

The J gene is TRBJ1-2, the V gene TRBV20-1, with a tentative D call TRBD1 (5 bases). CDR3 size: 14 residues. CDR1 is DFQATT, CDR2 SNEGSKA, per germline (reference sequence). V was trimmed by 3 bases and J by 6 bases, leaving 17 bases between them. DNA of the CDR3: TGCAGTGCTAGTTTCGCGGGGGTGGAGGATGGCTACACCTTC. Translating gives CSASFAGVEDGYTF.

This chain links TRBV6-2 or TRBV6-3 with TRBJ1-5; TRBD1 agrees at 9 bases. Looked up from germline, CDR1 is MNHEY and CDR2 is SVGEGT. There are 17 residues in the CDR3. The J segment lost 8 bases and the V segment lost 2 bases, leaving 13 bases of the junction unmatched. CDR3 DNA sequence: TGTGCCAGCAGTTACGGCTTCCTGGGGACAGGGTTAGAGCCCCAGCATTTT. Its protein is CASSYGFLGTGLEPQHF.

This chain joins TRBV2 and TRBJ1-5; D call uncertain. Germline CDR1 SNHLY, CDR2 FYNNEI. The CDR3 length is 14 residues. V was shortened by 2 bases and J by 6 bases, with 11 bases between the two germline ends. The CDR3 region is CASSEFGVSQPQHF. The CDR3 DNA reads TGTGCCAGCAGTGAATTCGGGGTTAGTCAGCCCCAGCATTTT.

This chain joins TRBV6-2 or TRBV6-3 and TRBJ2-7; 10 bases line up with TRBD2. The CDR3 has 17 amino acids. The J segment lost 3 bases and the V segment lost 0 bases, leaving 8 bases of the junction unmatched. The germline CDR1 and CDR2 sequences are MNHEY and SVGEGT. The CDR3 reads CASSYSVSSGSIYEQYF. CDR3 coding DNA: TGTGCCAGCAGTTACTCGGTTTCTAGCGGGAGTATCTACGAGCAGTACTTC.

The CDR3 loop reads CASSGGTPDTQYF. The CDR3 nucleotides read TGTGCCAGCAGTGGGGGGACGCCAGATACGCAGTATTTT. This chain connects TRBV27 to TRBJ2-3; weak D call: TRBD2 (6 bases). Germline V CDR1 and CDR2: MNHEY, SMNVEV (reference sequence). CDR3 length equals 13 residues. V dropped 5 bases and J dropped 4 bases, with 10 bases sitting between them.

This clone was seen just once. The chain uses TRBV7-2 and TRBJ1-3, with a tentative D call TRBD1 (5 bases). CDR3 length equals 18 residues. Germline lookup yields CDR1 SGHTA and CDR2 FQGNSA. V lost 1 base and J lost 0, with 16 bases in between. CDR3 amino acids: CASSLGGTGSYSGNTIYF. The CDR3 nucleotides read TGTGCCAGCAGCTTAGGGGGTACAGGCTCCTACTCTGGAAACACCATATATTTT.

In DNA, the CDR3 is TGTGCCGCAGGGGGGAGACAGGGTCTCAACGAGCAGTACTTC. Its protein is CAAGGRQGLNEQYF. The V gene is TRBV2, the J gene TRBJ2-7, with D maybe TRBD1 (7 bases). Germline CDR1 SNHLY, CDR2 FYNNEI. Trimming stripped 11 bases from V and 5 bases from J, with 22 bases between. The CDR3 contains 14 residues.

This sequence joins TRBV7-3 and TRBJ2-1; 15 bases align to TRBD2. The J segment lost 0 bases and the V segment lost 5 bases, leaving 2 bases of the junction unmatched. Germline loops: CDR1 SGHTA, CDR2 FQGTGA. This CDR3 has 17 amino acids. The CDR3 nucleotides read TGTGCCAGCAGCGGACTAGCGGGAGGGGACTCCTACAATGAGCAGTTCTTC. Its translation: CASSGLAGGDSYNEQFF.

The genes are TRBV11-2 and TRBJ2-1; D possibly corresponds to TRBD2 (6 bases). Trimming took off 4 bases at V and 7 bases at J, with 11 bases between the two ends. The V gene's germline CDR1 is SGHAT and CDR2 FQNNGV. The CDR3 is made up of 13 amino acids. The CDR3 loop reads CASSSSLANEQFF. The CDR3 bases are TGTGCCAGCAGCTCGAGTCTAGCGAATGAGCAGTTCTTC.

The chain carries TRBV3-1 (or the pseudogene TRBV3-2) and TRBJ2-3; TRBD2 aligns across 7 bases. Per the germline V gene, CDR1 is LGHDT and CDR2 is YNNKEL (reference sequence). The ends lost 1 base at V and 0 bases at J; junction bases unmatched: 1. The CDR3 has 15 amino acids. The CDR3 DNA sequence: TGTGCCAGCAGCCAAGGTAGCGGGAGCACAGATACGCAGTATTTT. This codes for CASSQGSGSTDTQYF.

The V gene is TRBV11-2, the J gene TRBJ1-5; D call uncertain. CDR3 length equals 14 residues. V lost 2 bases to trimming and J lost 3 bases, with 8 bases between them. The germline V gene encodes CDR1 SGHAT and CDR2 FQNNGV. The CDR3 sequence: CASSLLSVNQPQHF. DNA for the CDR3: TGTGCCAGCAGCTTACTCTCCGTCAATCAGCCCCAGCATTTT.

The rearrangement links TRBV11-3 to TRBJ2-1; TRBD2 matches 13 bases. Trimming took 4 bases from V and 7 from J; bases not matched to a gene: 7. Looked up from germline, CDR1 is SGHNT and CDR2 is YENEEA. The CDR3 consists of 16 residues. The CDR3 region is CASSSLAGGPRNEQFF. The DNA for the CDR3 is TGTGCCAGCAGCTCACTAGCGGGAGGGCCTAGAAATGAGCAGTTCTTC. Complete variable domain (other parts from reference TRBV11-3 and TRBJ2-1): EAGVVQSPRYKIIEKKQPVAFWCNPISGHNTLYWYLQNLGQGPELLIRYENEEAVDDSQLPKDRFSAERLKGVDSTLKIQPAELGDSAVYLCASSSLAGGPRNEQFFGPGTRLTVL.

Comments on this clone: The sample contains more than one DNA sequence encoding this CDR3. This rearrangement joins TRBV7-9 to TRBJ2-7, with D possibly TRBD1 on 5 matching bases. This CDR3 region has 12 residues. V lost 6 bases and J 3 bases, leaving 9 bases between the germline ends. CDR1 is SEHNR and CDR2 is FQNEAQ in the germline V gene (reference sequence). The CDR3 DNA is TGTGCCAGCAGTTCCACAGGCTACGAGCAGTACTTC. Amino acid sequence: CASSSTGYEQYF.

The chain couples TRBV10-3 to TRBJ1-5, with TRBD1 matching 7 bases. The junction had 26 bases not matched to a gene; V was cut back by 7 bases and J by 5 bases. This CDR3 is 20 amino acids long. In germline, CDR1 is ENHRY, CDR2 SYGVKD. CDR3: CAIILGLGTAPLGPDQPQHF. The CDR3 nucleotides read TGTGCCATCATTCTCGGGCTAGGGACAGCACCGCTGGGGCCCGATCAGCCCCAGCATTTT.

The chain uses TRBV4-3 and TRBJ1-5, with D perhaps matching TRBD1 (6 bases). Germline CDR1 LGHNA, CDR2 YSLEER. This CDR3 is built from 14 residues. The V end was cut by 4 bases, the J end by 2 bases, with 9 bases between. The CDR3 spells CASSLRQGNQPQHF. The CDR3 DNA reads as TGCGCCAGCAGCCTACGACAGGGCAATCAGCCCCAGCATTTT.

A single count supports this clone. The V and J genes are TRBV7-7 and TRBJ2-2, with a tentative D call TRBD2 (6 bases). CDR1 SSHAT and CDR2 FNYEAQ come from the germline V gene (reference sequence). V lost 6 bases and J lost 0, with 14 bases in between. This CDR3 spans 16 amino acids. CDR3: CASRKNSGSNTGELFF. The DNA of the CDR3 is TGTGCCAGCAGAAAAAATAGCGGATCGAACACCGGGGAGCTGTTTTTT.

This CDR3 is CASSEDLRGEAFF. Here the CDR3 DNA reads TGTGCCAGCAGTGAAGATCTTCGGGGTGAAGCTTTCTTT. V and J are TRBV6-1 and TRBJ1-1, with no clear D. V lost 1 base to trimming and J lost 7 bases, with 10 bases between them. This CDR3 is 13 amino acids long. Germline assignment: CDR1 MNHNS and CDR2 SASEGT.

V is TRBV9 and J is TRBJ1-3, with D perhaps TRBD1 (6 bases). Germline CDR1 and CDR2: SGDLS and YYNGEE. This CDR3 comprises 18 residues. V lost 3 bases and J 1 base, leaving 20 bases between the germline ends. The CDR3 sequence is CASSANQDSSISGNTIYF. CDR3 DNA: TGTGCCAGCAGCGCGAATCAGGACAGCAGTATATCTGGAAACACCATATATTTT.